What follows is one T cell receptor beta chain and its context. Its antigen is not known. V dropped 4 bases and J dropped 8; count of bases not matched to a gene: 9. This CDR3 region has 15 residues. Per the germline V gene, CDR1 is SGHRS and CDR2 is YFSETQ. This sample was taken from a study of T cells in Graves' hyperthyroidism and ophthalmopathy. Looking at the study overall: Sampling of peripheral blood happened at initial diagnosis, prior to any treatment. Whole-study findings and limits: Model-based prediction identified ophthalmopathy a median 6.5 months prior to its onset.

RNA transcripts served as the template for amplifying TCR beta CDR3 regions. Initially, a first-round RT-PCR of the TCR CDR3 employed the HTBI primer set. MiXCR, run by TCRdb on the multiplex PCR reads, gives a single entry per CDR3 protein. The sample yields about half a million distinct CDR3 sequences, approximately 23% seen once. Based on clinical symptoms, serum thyroxine and TRAb, thyroid ultrasound and orbital computed tomography, diagnoses were reached. The source is a woman aged 70-85 years with Graves' ophthalmopathy. The J gene is TRBJ1-6, the V gene TRBV5-1; the match to TRBD1 covers 7 bases. Source material: blood. The CDR3 region has the DNA TGCGCCAGCAGCGGGCGACAGGGAGGGGATTCACCCCTCCACTTT. It codes for CASSGRQGGDSPLHF.